The 15 T cell receptor beta chains below were found in one sample sequenced in a study of blood T cell repertoires in COVID-19. TCRdb's table, derived via immunoSEQ multiplex PCR, lists solely in-frame clones and lacks some. This sample has around 700,000 clones, with around 89% found just once. Sequencing was done on a sample of peripheral blood. The receptors here all came from a woman aged 18-29 years with acute or convalescent COVID-19.

V and J are TRBV4-3 and TRBJ1-1, with a possible D match to TRBD1 (6 bases). V dropped 1 base and J dropped 8 bases, with 17 bases sitting between them. Germline CDR1 LGHNA, CDR2 YSLEER. The CDR3 totals 15 residues. Written as DNA, the CDR3 is TGCGCCAGCAGCCAAGCTGTTACGGGGGGCTCGGAAGCTTTCTTT. Amino acids: CASSQAVTGGSEAFF.

The table lists this clone with a few counts. The chain joins TRBV18 to TRBJ1-2, with D perhaps TRBD1 (5 bases). Trimming shortened V by 3 bases and J by 0 bases, and 14 bases separated the two germline ends. Germline V gene data show CDR1 as KGHSH and CDR2 as LQKENI. The CDR3 has 16 residues. The CDR3, as DNA: TGTGCCAGCTCACCGCCGGCGGGACTGACTAACTATGGCTACACCTTC. It translates to CASSPPAGLTNYGYTF.

CDR3 amino acids: CASTLAGANQPQHF. The CDR3 DNA is TGTGCCAGTACTTTGGCAGGGGCTAATCAGCCCCAGCATTTT. V usage is TRBV19 and J usage is TRBJ1-5; D perhaps matches TRBD1 (6 bases). The CDR3 loop spans 14 amino acids. Germline CDR1 and CDR2: LNHDA and SQIVND (reference sequence). The V gene lost 7 bases and the J gene lost 4 bases, with 14 bases spanning the gap.

The V call is TRBV2, the J call TRBJ1-3; a possible D gene is TRBD1 (6 bases). The CDR3 sequence is 16 residues long. The V and J ends lost 4 bases and 2 bases respectively, with 15 bases between them. In germline, CDR1 is SNHLY, CDR2 FYNNEI. This chain's CDR3 is CASSGGTGTPGNTIYF. The CDR3, as DNA: TGTGCCAGCAGTGGGGGTACAGGGACCCCTGGAAACACCATATATTTT.

The chain employs TRBV27 and TRBJ2-7; D ambiguous. Per germline, CDR1 MNHEY and CDR2 SMNVEV (reference sequence). Trimming took 3 bases from V and 3 from J, leaving 9 bases between them. This CDR3 is built from 13 residues. The CDR3, as DNA: TGTGCCAGCAGTTTTGGGCCCAACTACGAGCAGTACTTC. It translates to CASSFGPNYEQYF.

The rearrangement uses TRBV12-5 and TRBJ2-1, with 15 bases aligning to TRBD2. This CDR3 has 15 residues. Germline values: CDR1 LGHNT, CDR2 FRNRAP. V was pared by 6 bases and J by 7 bases, with 4 bases of the junction left unmatched. The CDR3 spells CASGTGTSGGNEQFF. CDR3 coding DNA: TGTGCTAGTGGCACCGGGACTAGCGGGGGGAATGAGCAGTTCTTC.

This sequence joins TRBV6-2 or TRBV6-3 and TRBJ2-2, with D perhaps TRBD1 (5 bases). V lost 1 base and J lost 1, with 7 bases in between. There are 15 residues in the CDR3. The germline gives CDR1 MNHEY, CDR2 SVGEGT. CDR3 in amino acids: CASSYWGLNTGELFF. As DNA, the CDR3 is TGTGCCAGCAGTTACTGGGGCCTGAACACCGGGGAGCTGTTTTTT.

J is TRBJ1-6 and V is TRBV7-9; the D is unclear. From germline, CDR1 is SEHNR and CDR2 FQNEAQ (reference sequence). This CDR3 region has 15 residues. V lost 0 bases and J 7 bases, leaving 10 bases between the germline ends. This CDR3 is CASSLALLGNSPLHF. In DNA form, the CDR3 reads TGTGCCAGCAGCTTAGCCCTGCTAGGAAATTCACCCCTCCACTTT.

The V call is TRBV7-2, the J call TRBJ1-3, with D possibly being TRBD1 (6 bases). Germline-derived CDR1 and CDR2 are SGHTA and FQGNSA. There are 15 residues in the CDR3. Trimming left V 6 bases short and J 4 bases short, with 16 bases between. The CDR3 DNA reads as TGTGCCAGCAGGAAGAGGTCAGGGGCAGGAAACACCATATATTTT. It is translated as CASRKRSGAGNTIYF.

The chain carries TRBV7-9 and TRBJ1-6; D call uncertain. V was cut by 6 bases and J by 8 bases, with 14 bases left in between. Germline V CDR1 and CDR2: SEHNR, FQNEAQ (reference sequence). The CDR3 loop spans 14 amino acids. The CDR3 sequence is CASRHQVPDSPLHF. The CDR3, as DNA: TGTGCCAGCAGACACCAGGTCCCCGATTCACCCCTCCACTTT.

V usage is TRBV11-3 and J usage is TRBJ1-2; D not resolved. The CDR3 runs to 13 residues. Germline CDR1 and CDR2: SGHNT and YENEEA. V lost 5 bases and J lost 7, with 14 bases in between. CDR3 nucleotides: TGTGCCAGCAGCCAGGCGGGCAGGTGTGGCTACACCTTC. It encodes CASSQAGRCGYTF.

Regarding this clone: Other DNA sequences in this sample translate to the same CDR3. Here the CDR3 DNA reads TGTGCCAGCAGCCTCACAGTGAACACTGAAGCTTTCTTT. The encoded protein is CASSLTVNTEAFF. The chain links TRBV5-4 to TRBJ1-1, with D unclear. The CDR3 has 13 residues. Germline assignment: CDR1 SGHNT and CDR2 YYREEE (reference sequence). The V end lost 4 bases, the J end lost 0 bases, and 7 bases lay between the germline ends.

The chain recombines TRBV19 with TRBJ2-6, with TRBD1 matching over 10 bases. This CDR3 has 18 amino acids. CDR1 is LNHDA and CDR2 is SQIVND in the germline V gene (reference sequence). Trimming took 10 bases from V and 4 from J; bases not matched to a gene: 16. In nucleotides, the CDR3 is TGTGCCACCGGGACTGGGACAGGGGCCTTGGGGGGGGCCAACGTCCTGACTTTC. Translated, it gives CATGTGTGALGGANVLTF.

The chain couples TRBV28 to TRBJ2-1, with 9 bases fitting TRBD1. In germline, CDR1 is MDHEN, CDR2 SYDVKM. Unmatched junction bases numbered 9, after V lost 4 bases and J lost 8 bases. This CDR3 has 15 amino acids. CDR3 sequence reads: CASSSTGTGSDEQFF. The CDR3 DNA follows: TGTGCCAGCAGTTCAACCGGGACAGGGAGCGATGAGCAGTTCTTC.

This rearrangement joins TRBV6-1 to TRBJ2-3; 9 positions match TRBD2. V dropped 3 bases and J dropped 9; count of bases not matched to a gene: 16. Germline assignment: CDR1 MNHNS and CDR2 SASEGT. The CDR3 runs 17 residues. The CDR3 spells CASSEYSSGGPLGTQYF. CDR3 DNA: TGTGCCAGCAGTGAGTATTCCAGCGGGGGGCCCCTCGGAACGCAGTATTTT.